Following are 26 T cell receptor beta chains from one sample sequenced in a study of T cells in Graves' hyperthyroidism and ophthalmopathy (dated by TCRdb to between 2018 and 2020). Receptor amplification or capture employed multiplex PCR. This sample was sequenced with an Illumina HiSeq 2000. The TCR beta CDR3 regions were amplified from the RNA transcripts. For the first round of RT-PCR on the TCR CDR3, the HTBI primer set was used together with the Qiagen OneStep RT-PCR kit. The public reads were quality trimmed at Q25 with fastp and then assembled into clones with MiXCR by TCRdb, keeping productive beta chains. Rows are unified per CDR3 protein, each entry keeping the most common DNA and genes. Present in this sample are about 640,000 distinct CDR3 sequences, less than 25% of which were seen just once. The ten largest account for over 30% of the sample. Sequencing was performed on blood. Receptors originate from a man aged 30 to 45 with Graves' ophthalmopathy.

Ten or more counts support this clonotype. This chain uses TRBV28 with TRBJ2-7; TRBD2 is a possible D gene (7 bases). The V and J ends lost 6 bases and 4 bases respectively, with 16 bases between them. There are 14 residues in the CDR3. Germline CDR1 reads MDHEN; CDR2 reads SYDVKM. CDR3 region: CASRVGAGHYEQYF. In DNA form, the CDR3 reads TGTGCCAGCAGGGTTGGAGCGGGACATTACGAGCAGTACTTC.

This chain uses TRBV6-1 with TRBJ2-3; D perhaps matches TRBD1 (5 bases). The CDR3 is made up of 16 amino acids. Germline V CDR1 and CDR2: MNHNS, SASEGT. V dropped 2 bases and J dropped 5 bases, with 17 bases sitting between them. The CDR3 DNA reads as TGTGCCAGCAGTGAACCCCCAGGCCCCAGGGAAGATACGCAGTATTTT. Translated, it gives CASSEPPGPREDTQYF.

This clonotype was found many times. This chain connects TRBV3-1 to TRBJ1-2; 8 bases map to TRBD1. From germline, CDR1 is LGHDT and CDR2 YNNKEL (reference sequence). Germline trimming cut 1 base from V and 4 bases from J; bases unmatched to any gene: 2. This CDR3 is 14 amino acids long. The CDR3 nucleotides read TGTGCCAGCAGCCAAGCCACAGGGGGCTATGGCTACACCTTC. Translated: CASSQATGGYGYTF.

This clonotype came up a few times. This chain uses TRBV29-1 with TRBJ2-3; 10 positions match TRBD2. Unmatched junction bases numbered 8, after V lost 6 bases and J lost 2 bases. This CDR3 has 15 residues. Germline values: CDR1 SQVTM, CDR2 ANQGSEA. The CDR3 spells CSVAGLAVYTDTQYF. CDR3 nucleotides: TGCAGCGTCGCCGGACTAGCGGTATACACAGATACGCAGTATTTT.

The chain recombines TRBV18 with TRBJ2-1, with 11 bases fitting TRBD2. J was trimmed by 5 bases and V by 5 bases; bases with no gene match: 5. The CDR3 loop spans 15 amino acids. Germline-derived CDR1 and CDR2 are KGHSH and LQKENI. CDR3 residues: CASSKTSGRHNEQFF. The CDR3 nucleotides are TGTGCCAGCTCAAAAACTAGCGGGAGACACAATGAGCAGTTCTTC.

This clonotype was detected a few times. The CDR3: CAWSSPGLRTDTQYF. The CDR3 DNA sequence: TGTGCCTGGAGTTCCCCGGGACTTAGAACAGATACGCAGTATTTT. The chain recombines TRBV30 with TRBJ2-3; a weak D match, TRBD2 (6 bases). The CDR3 spans 15 residues. Trimming took off 2 bases at V and 3 bases at J, with 15 bases between the two ends. The germline gives CDR1 GTSNPN, CDR2 SVGIG (reference sequence).

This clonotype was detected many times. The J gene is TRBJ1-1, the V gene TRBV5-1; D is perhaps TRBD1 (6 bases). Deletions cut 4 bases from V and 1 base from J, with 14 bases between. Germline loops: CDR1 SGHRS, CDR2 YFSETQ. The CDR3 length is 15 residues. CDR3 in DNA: TGCGCCAGCAGCGCCCTACAGGGAAGGAACACTGAAGCTTTCTTT. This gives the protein CASSALQGRNTEAFF.

The CDR3 DNA reads TGTGCCAGCAGCGTAGAGTCCGTAAGCACAGATACGCAGTATTTT. Its protein is CASSVESVSTDTQYF. The chain has TRBV9 and TRBJ2-3; D remains ambiguous. Trimming took off 0 bases at V and 0 bases at J, with 8 bases between the two ends. The CDR3 runs to 15 residues. Germline V CDR1 and CDR2: SGDLS, YYNGEE.

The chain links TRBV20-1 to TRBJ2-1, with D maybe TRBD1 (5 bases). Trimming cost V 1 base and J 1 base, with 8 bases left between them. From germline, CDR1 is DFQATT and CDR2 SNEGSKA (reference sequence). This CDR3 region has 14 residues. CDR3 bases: TGCAGTGCTAGAGCGGACACTTCCTACAATGAGCAGTTCTTC. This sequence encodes CSARADTSYNEQFF.

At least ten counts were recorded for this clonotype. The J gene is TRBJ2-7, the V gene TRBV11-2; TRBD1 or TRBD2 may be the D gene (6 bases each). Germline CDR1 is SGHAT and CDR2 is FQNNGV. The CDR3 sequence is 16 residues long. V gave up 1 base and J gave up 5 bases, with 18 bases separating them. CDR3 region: CASSLVKGGRDHEQYF. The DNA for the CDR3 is TGTGCCAGCAGCTTAGTGAAGGGGGGCCGGGACCACGAGCAGTACTTC.

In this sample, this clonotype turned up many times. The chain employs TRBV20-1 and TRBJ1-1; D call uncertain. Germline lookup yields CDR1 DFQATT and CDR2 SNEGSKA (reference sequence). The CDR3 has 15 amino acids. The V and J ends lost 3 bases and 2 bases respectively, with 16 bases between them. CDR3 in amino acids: CSARDRDAGNTEAFF. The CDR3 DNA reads TGCAGTGCTAGGGATCGGGATGCGGGCAACACTGAAGCTTTCTTT.

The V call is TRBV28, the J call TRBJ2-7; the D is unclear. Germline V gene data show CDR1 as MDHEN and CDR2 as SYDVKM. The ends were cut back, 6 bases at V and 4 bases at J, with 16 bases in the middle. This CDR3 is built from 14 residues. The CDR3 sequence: CASRHPLVGYEQYF. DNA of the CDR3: TGTGCCAGCAGACACCCCCTAGTGGGTTACGAGCAGTACTTC.

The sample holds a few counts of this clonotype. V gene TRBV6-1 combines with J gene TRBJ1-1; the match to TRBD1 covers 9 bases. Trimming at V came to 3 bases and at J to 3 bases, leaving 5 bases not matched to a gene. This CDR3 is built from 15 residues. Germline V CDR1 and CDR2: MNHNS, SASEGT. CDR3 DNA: TGTGCCAGCAGTGATTTGGGACAGGGATACACTGAAGCTTTCTTT. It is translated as CASSDLGQGYTEAFF.

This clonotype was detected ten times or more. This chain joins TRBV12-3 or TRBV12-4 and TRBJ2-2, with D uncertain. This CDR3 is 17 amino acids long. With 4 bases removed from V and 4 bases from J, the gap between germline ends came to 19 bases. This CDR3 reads CASSSNNRALGTGELFF. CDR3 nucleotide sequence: TGTGCCAGCAGTTCGAACAACCGGGCCCTCGGCACCGGGGAGCTGTTTTTT.

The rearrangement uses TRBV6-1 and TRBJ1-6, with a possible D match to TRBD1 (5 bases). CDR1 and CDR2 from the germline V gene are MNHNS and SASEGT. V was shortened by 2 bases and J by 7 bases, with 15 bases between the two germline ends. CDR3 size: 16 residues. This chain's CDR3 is CASSELDSYNNSPLHF. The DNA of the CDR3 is TGTGCCAGCAGTGAACTCGACAGCTACAACAATTCACCCCTCCACTTT.

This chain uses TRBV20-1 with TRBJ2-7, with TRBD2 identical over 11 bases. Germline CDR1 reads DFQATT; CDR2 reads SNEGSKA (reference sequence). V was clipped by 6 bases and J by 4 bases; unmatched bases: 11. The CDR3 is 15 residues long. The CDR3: CSAPFSGRANYEQYF. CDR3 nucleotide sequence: TGCAGTGCCCCTTTTAGCGGGAGGGCCAATTACGAGCAGTACTTC.

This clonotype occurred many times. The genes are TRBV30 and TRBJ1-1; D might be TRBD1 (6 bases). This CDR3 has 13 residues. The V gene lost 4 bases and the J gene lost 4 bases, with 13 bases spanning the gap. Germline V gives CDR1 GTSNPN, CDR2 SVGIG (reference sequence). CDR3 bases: TGTGCCTGGACTGTAACAGGGCCCACTGAAGCTTTCTTT. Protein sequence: CAWTVTGPTEAFF.

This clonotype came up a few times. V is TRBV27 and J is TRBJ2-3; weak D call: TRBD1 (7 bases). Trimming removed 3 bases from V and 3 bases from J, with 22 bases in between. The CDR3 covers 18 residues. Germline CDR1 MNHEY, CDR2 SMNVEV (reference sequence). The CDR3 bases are TGTGCCAGCAGTTTTAAACCCCACCGGGACAGCGGGACAGATACGCAGTATTTT. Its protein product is CASSFKPHRDSGTDTQYF.

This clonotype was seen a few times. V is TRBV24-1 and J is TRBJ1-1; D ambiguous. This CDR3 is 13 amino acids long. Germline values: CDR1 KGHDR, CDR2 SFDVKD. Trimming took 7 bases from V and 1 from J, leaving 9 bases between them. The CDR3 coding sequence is TGTGCCACCAGAAGGACGGAGAACACTGAAGCTTTCTTT. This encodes CATRRTENTEAFF.

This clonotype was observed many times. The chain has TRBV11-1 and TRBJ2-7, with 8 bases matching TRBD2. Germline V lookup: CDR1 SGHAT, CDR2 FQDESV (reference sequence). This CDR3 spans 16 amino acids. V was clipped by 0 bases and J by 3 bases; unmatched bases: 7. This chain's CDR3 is CASSLASGSHLYEQYF. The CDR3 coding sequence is TGTGCCAGCAGCTTAGCCAGCGGGAGCCACCTCTACGAGCAGTACTTC.

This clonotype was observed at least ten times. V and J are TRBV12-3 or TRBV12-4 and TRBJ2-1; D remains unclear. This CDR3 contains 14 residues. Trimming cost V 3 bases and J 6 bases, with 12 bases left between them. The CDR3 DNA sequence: TGTGCCAGCAGTTTCCCGGACGAGACCAATGAGCAGTTCTTC. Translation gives CASSFPDETNEQFF.

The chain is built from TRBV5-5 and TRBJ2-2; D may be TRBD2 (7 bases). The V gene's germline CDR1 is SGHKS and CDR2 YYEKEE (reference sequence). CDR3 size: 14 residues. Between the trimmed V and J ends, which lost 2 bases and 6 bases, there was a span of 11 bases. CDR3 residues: CASSFVGGAGELFF. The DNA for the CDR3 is TGTGCCAGCAGCTTCGTAGGGGGGGCCGGGGAGCTGTTTTTT.

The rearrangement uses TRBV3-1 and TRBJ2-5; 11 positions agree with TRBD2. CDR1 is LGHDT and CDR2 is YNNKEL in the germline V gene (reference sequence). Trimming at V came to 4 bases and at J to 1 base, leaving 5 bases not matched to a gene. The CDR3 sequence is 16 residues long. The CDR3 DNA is TGTGCCAGCAGCCCTTTACTAGCGGGAGTCCAAGAGACCCAGTACTTC. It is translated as CASSPLLAGVQETQYF.

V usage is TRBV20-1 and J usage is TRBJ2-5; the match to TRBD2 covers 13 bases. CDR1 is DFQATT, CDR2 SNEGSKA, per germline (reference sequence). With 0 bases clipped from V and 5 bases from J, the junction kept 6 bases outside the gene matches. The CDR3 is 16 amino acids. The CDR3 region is CSARDWTSGRSETQYF. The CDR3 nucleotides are TGCAGTGCTAGAGATTGGACTAGCGGGAGAAGTGAGACCCAGTACTTC.

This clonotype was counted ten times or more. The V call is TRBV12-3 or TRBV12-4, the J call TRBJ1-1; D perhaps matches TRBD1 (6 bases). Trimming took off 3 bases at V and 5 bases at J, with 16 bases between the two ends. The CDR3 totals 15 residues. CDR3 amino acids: CASSLAGAVLTEAFF. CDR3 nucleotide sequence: TGTGCCAGCAGTTTGGCAGGGGCTGTGTTGACTGAAGCTTTCTTT.

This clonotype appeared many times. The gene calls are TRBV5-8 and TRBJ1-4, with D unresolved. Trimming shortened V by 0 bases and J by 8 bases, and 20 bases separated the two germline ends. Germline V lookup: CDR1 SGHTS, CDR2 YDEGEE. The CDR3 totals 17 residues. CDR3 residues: CASSLVRAQRDGEKLFF. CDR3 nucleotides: TGTGCCAGCAGCTTGGTGAGAGCTCAGAGGGATGGCGAAAAACTGTTTTTT.